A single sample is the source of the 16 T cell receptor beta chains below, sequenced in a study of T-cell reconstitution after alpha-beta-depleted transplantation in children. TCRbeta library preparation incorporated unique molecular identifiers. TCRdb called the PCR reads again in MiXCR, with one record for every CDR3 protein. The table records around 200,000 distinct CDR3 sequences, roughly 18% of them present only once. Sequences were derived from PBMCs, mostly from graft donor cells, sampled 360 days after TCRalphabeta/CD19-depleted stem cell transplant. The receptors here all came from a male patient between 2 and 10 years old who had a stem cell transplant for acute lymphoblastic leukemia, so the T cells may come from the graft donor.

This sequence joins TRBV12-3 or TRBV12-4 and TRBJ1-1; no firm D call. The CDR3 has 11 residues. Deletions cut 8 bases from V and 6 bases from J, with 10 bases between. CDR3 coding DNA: TGTGCCAGCTTCAGGTCATCTGAAGCTTTCTTT. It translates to CASFRSSEAFF.

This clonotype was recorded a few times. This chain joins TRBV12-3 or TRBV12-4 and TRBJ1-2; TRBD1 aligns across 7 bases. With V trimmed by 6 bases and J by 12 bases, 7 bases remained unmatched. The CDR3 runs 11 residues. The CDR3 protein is CASRLGQADTF. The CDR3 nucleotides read TGTGCCAGCAGACTCGGACAGGCGGACACCTTC.

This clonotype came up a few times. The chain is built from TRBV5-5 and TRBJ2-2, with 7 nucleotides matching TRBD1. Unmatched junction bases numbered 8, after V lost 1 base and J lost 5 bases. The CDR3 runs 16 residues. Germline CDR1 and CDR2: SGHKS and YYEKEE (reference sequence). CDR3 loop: CASSLMTGIPTGELFF. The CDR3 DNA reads TGTGCCAGCAGCTTGATGACAGGGATTCCGACCGGGGAGCTGTTTTTT.

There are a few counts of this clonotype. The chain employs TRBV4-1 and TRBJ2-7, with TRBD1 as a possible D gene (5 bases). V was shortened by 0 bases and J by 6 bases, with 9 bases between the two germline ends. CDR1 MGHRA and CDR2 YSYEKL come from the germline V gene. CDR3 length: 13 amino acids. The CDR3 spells CASSQDWGAEQYF. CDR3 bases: TGCGCCAGCAGCCAAGATTGGGGCGCCGAGCAGTACTTC.

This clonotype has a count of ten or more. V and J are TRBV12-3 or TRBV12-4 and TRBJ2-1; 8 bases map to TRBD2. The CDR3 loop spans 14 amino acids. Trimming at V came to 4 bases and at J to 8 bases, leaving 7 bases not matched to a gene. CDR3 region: CASSSPGLDHEQFF. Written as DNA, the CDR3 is TGTGCCAGCAGTTCGCCGGGACTAGATCATGAGCAGTTCTTC.

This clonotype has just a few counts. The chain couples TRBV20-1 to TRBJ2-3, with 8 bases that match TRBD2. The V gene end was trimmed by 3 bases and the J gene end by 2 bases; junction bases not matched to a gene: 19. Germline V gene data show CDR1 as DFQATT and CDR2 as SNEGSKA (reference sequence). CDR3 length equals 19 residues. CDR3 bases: TGCAGTGCTAGCTCGGCGGGGGGTTCTATCCACCCACCCACAGATACGCAGTATTTT. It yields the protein CSASSAGGSIHPPTDTQYF.

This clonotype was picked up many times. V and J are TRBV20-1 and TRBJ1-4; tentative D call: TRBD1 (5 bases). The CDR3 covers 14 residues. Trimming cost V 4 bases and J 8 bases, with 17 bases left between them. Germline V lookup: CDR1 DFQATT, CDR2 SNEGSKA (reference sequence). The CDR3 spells CSAIQRDQGEKLFF. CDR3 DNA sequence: TGCAGTGCTATTCAACGGGACCAAGGGGAAAAACTGTTTTTT.

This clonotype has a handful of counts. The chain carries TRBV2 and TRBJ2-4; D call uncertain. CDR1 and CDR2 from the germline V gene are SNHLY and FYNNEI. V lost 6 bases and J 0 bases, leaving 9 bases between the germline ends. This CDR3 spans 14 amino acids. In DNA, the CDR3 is TGTGCCAGCAGACCTACTATAGCCAAAAACATTCAGTACTTC. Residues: CASRPTIAKNIQYF. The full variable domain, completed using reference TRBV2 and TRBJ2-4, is EPEVTQTPSHQVTQMGQEVILRCVPISNHLYFYWYRQILGQKVEFLVSFYNNEISEKSEIFDDQFSVERPDGSNFTLKIRSTKLEDSAMYFCASRPTIAKNIQYFGAGTRLSVL.

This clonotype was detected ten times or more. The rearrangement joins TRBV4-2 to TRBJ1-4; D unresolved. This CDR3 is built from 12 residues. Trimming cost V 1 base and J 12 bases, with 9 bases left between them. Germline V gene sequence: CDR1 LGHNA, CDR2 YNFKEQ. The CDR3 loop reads CASSQVGLELFF. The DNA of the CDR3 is TGTGCCAGCAGCCAAGTAGGCCTGGAACTGTTTTTT.

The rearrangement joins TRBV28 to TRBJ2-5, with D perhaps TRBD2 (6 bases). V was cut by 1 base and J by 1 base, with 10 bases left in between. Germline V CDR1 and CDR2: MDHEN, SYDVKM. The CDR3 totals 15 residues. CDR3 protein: CASSLSRDFQETQYF. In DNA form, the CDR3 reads TGTGCCAGCAGTTTATCTCGGGACTTCCAAGAGACCCAGTACTTC.

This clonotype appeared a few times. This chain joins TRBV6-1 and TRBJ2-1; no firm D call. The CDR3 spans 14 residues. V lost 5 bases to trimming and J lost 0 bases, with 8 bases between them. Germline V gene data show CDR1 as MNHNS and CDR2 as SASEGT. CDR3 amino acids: CASSRWSSYNEQFF. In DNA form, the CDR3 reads TGTGCCAGCAGTCGGTGGAGCTCCTACAATGAGCAGTTCTTC.

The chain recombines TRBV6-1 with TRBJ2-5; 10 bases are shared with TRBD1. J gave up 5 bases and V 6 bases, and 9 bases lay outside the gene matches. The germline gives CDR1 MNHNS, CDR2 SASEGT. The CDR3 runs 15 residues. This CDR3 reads CASSSYGQGGETQYF. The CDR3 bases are TGTGCCAGCAGCTCCTACGGACAGGGGGGGGAGACCCAGTACTTC.

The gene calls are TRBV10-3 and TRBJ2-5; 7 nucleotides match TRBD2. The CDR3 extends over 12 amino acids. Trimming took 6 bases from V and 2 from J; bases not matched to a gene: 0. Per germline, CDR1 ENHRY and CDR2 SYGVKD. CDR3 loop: CAIRGGQETQYF. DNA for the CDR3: TGTGCCATCAGGGGGGGGCAAGAGACCCAGTACTTC.

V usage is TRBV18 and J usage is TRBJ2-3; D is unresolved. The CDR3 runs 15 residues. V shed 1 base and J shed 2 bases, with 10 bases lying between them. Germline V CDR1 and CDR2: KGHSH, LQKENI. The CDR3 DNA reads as TGTGCCAGCTCACCACTCCAGGTCCTCACAGATACGCAGTATTTT. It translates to CASSPLQVLTDTQYF.

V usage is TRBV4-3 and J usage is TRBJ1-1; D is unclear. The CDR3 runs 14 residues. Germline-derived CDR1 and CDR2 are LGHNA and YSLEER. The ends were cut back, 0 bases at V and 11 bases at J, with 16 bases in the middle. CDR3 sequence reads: CASSQDLSLLWAFF. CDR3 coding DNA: TGCGCCAGCAGCCAAGATCTATCCCTCCTTTGGGCTTTCTTT.

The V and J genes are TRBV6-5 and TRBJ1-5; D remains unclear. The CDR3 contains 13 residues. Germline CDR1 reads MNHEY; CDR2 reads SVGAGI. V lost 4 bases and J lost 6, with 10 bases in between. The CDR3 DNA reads TGTGCCAGCAGTTGGTCGTTGAGTCAGCCCCAGCATTTT. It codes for CASSWSLSQPQHF.